This T cell receptor beta chain originates from a study of shared clonotypes between healthy human individuals (dated by TCRdb to 2018 to 2021). A note on the overall study: A few men and two women, aged 18 to 49 years, made up the cohort. For each donor, CD4 naive and CD4 memory were each run on three plates, CD8 naive on two plates, and CD8 memory on one plate. To estimate repertoire size and how much clonotypes are shared between individuals, the study performed deep sequencing of blood TCR repertoires from a handful of healthy adults. To increase sequencing depth and limit assay-specific biases, different laboratories used diverse techniques to prepare libraries and sequence TCR repertoires. Leukapheresis yielded between about 0.9 and 8.9 billion PBMCs per donor. General conclusions and limits of the study: When a handful of donors were compared, the shared fraction of clonotypes was about 5% for naive CD4, about 4% for naive CD8, 2.3% for memory CD4, and under 0.5% for memory CD8. Even with the large sequencing depth, rarefaction of the sorted-subset datasets indicated that sequencing was incomplete. Sampling was restricted to blood, and TCR repertoires in tissues likely differ from the TCR repertoires found in blood. Based on pairwise subsampling, the degree of clonotype sharing among donors was expected to be affected by sequencing depth. Clonotypes shared by all four sorted-subset donors showed higher generation probabilities than non-shared clonotypes. The small number of donors limited the genetic and exposure-history diversity represented. Naive subsets generally had larger estimated clonotype richness than memory subsets did.

Worth noting for this clone: Its target antigen remains unknown. Base quality data are lacking; no much larger clone is found one base away.

The CDR3 numbers 15 residues from cysteine through phenylalanine. The sequence is cut down to CDR3 DNA, 45 bases in frame from base 1. Trimming takes 0 bases from V and 1 base from J, and the germline ends sit 10 bases apart. The germline V gene provides CDR1 SGHRS and CDR2 YFSETQ. TCR CDR3 regions were amplified from genomic DNA by multiplex PCR using the deep immunoSEQ assay. Extracted genomic DNA from each cell subset was spread evenly across all wells of several immunoSEQ 96-well plates, with each plate serving as a replicate. For sorted subsets, each replicate PCR was loaded with roughly 200 ng genomic DNA, equivalent to roughly 30,000 T cell genomes. The purified libraries were quantified using a Qubit 3.0 fluorometer, sized with a Bioanalyzer 2100, and then quantified again using the KAPA Library Quantification kit. Every immunoSEQ 96-well plate was sequenced on a dedicated single-read 150-cycle Illumina NextSeq 550 flow cell. As for the authors' bioinformatics: Because the immunoSEQ output included only junctional sequences and no quality scores, the filtering could not be the same as the filtering used for full-length reads. To assign V/J genes and CDR3, sequences were annotated using PyIR, a Python wrapper for IgBLAST v1.9, with IMGT germline references. Any read was removed if the V/J assignment was weak (E-value above 1e-6), the CDR3 was missing, or the read contained stop codons, out-of-frame junctions, or ambiguous translated residues. V3J clonotypes were defined by identical inferred V gene, J gene, and CDR3 amino acid sequence. Percentage overlap between repertoires was calculated by dividing the number of shared unique clonotypes by the size of the smaller repertoire. RTK rarefaction, the Chao1 estimator, and Recon v2.1 estimates of unobserved clonotypes were used to assess repertoire richness. For all TCRbeta clonotypes obtained by the gDNA method from a few donors, generation probabilities were computed with OLGA. This is the immuneACCESS table as TCRdb keeps it, with only in-frame sequences that have V and J called. A part of the clones is gone; compared with another copy, unresolved V genes explain less than half, and the rest is unexplained. V, J and clone size are those of that table, while D and trimming were read from the DNA. The sample table shows hundreds of thousands of clones, and approximately 79% are seen once. The top ten clones comprise more than 1.5% of the sample.

Healthy HIV-negative adults with no recently reported acute infections or vaccinations were included as donors. Every donor was a Caucasian adult living in Nashville, Tennessee, USA. CD4+ T cells were enriched through magnetic negative selection, after which naive cells were positively selected on CD45RA and the remaining negative fraction served as the memory subset. After blood collection by leukapheresis, PBMCs were isolated using Ficoll-Histopaque density gradient centrifugation and then cryopreserved in the vapor phase of liquid nitrogen. Analytical flow cytometry was used to check the purity and quantity of each magnetically sorted T cell population. Genomic DNA was isolated from each sorted fraction and quantified by UV absorbance on a Nanodrop 2000c.

The clonotype was recovered from a woman in her twenties or thirties in good health. This chain joins TRBV5-1 to TRBJ1-2, with the D gene too uncertain to name. Sequencing was performed on memory CD4+ T cells sorted from blood. What this sample's cell subset or site label stands for: CD45RA-negative fraction. The nucleotides read TGCGCCAGCAGCTTGGCTGCAGCTAGTAACTATGGCTACACCTTC. It translates to CASSLAAASNYGYTF.